These 3 T cell receptor beta chains share one sample of origin, sequenced in a study of regulatory T cells in long-lasting Graves disease. Time point given: persistent/refractory GD, antithyroid drugs over 5 years with positive TRAb. After RNA was extracted from PBMCs, the TCR library was made from it. Assembly of TCR beta libraries relied on iRepertoire HTBI primers together with Arm-PCR of CDR3 regions. TCRdb reanalysed the multiplex PCR reads using MiXCR and keeps one entry per CDR3 protein. The sample yields 390,000 or so distinct CDR3 sequences, roughly 20% seen once. The sequencing used peripheral blood mononuclear cells (PBMCs), collected when the disease was refractory, from a patient treated with antithyroid drugs. These receptors all stem from a woman aged 40-49 years with Graves disease.

This clonotype has a count of ten or more. The chain has TRBV28 and TRBJ1-1; 7 bases agree with TRBD1. The CDR3 is 13 residues long. Germline V gives CDR1 MDHEN, CDR2 SYDVKM. The V gene end was trimmed by 6 bases and the J gene end by 4 bases; junction bases not matched to a gene: 5. In DNA, the CDR3 is TGTGCCAGCAGGAAAGGGGGCGGCACTGAAGCTTTCTTT. This translates into CASRKGGGTEAFF.

V gene TRBV5-6 combines with J gene TRBJ2-7; no definite D call. Trimming shortened V by 2 bases and J by 5 bases, and 17 bases separated the two germline ends. The CDR3 spans 15 residues. In germline, CDR1 is SGHDT, CDR2 YYEEEE. CDR3 bases: TGTGCCAGCAGCTTCTTCGATTGGGCAGAGGACGAGCAGTACTTC. This gives the protein CASSFFDWAEDEQYF. Together with reference TRBV5-6 and TRBJ2-7, the CDR3 gives the full variable domain: DAGVTQSPTHLIKTRGQQVTLRCSPKSGHDTVSWYQQALGQGPQFIFQYYEEEERQRGNFPDRFSGHQFPNYSSELNVNALLLGDSALYLCASSFFDWAEDEQYFGPGTRLTVT.

In this sample, this clonotype turned up many times. V is TRBV5-1 and J is TRBJ1-1; D uncertain. The V and J ends lost 0 bases and 11 bases respectively, with 14 bases between them. Germline V gene sequence: CDR1 SGHRS, CDR2 YFSETQ. The CDR3 totals 13 residues. DNA for the CDR3: TGCGCCAGCAGCTTGGTATTGGGCGGTGAGGCTTTCTTT. The encoded protein is CASSLVLGGEAFF.